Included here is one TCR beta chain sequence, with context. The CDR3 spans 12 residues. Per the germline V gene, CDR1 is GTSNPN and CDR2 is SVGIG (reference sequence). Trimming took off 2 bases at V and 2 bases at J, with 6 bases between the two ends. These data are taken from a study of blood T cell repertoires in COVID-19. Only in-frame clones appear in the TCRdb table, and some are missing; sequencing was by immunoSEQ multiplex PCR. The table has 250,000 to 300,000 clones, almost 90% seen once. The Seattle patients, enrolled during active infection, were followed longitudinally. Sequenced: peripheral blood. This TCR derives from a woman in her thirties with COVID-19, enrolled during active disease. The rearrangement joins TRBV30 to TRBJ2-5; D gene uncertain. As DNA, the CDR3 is TGTGCCTGGAGTCCCAGTCAAGAGACCCAGTACTTC. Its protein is CAWSPSQETQYF. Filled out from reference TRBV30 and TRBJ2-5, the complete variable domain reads SQTIHQWPATLVQPVGSPLSLECTVEGTSNPNLYWYRQAAGRGLQLLFYSVGIGQISSEVPQNLSASRPQDRQFILSSKKLLLSDSGFYLCAWSPSQETQYFGPGTRLLVL.